A single sample is the source of the 26 T cell receptor beta chains below, sequenced in a study of tumor and adjacent non-tumor tissue in lung cancer (dated by TCRdb to 2016 to 2019). Library construction relied on multiplex PCR. TCRdb records Illumina HiSeq 2500 as the sequencer. Following protocols modified from ARM-PCR, the researchers constructed TCRbeta libraries through three rounds of nested PCR with primers (Table S4). TCRdb redid the processing of the public reads, applying fastp at Q25 and MiXCR, and retained in-frame beta chains. A single entry per CDR3 protein holds the most common genes and DNA from its merged rows. Recorded for this sample are more than 75,000 distinct CDR3 sequences; 75% to 85% of them occurred a single time. Together, the top ten hold around 30% of the sample. Bulk unsorted tissue served as the source for RNA extraction, and RNA quality was assessed using a NanoDrop ND-1000 and an Agilent 2100. Normal lung samples were distant non-tumor tissue taken more than 3 cm from the tumor edge.

The sequenced sample consisted of distant non-tumor lung tissue. The receptors here all came from a man between 60 and 75 years old with small cell lung cancer.

For this clonotype: The missing conserved phenylalanine or tryptophan at the end of this CDR3 makes a read error likely. The V and J genes are TRBV11-1 and TRBJ2-1; 7 bases agree with TRBD2. The CDR3 has 18 residues. Per the germline V gene, CDR1 is SGHAT and CDR2 is FQDESV (reference sequence). V lost 4 bases, J lost 7 bases, and 19 bases stayed unmatched. CDR3 DNA: TGTGCCAGCAGCTCAGAATCGAGGACTAGTGGGACTGGTAATGAGCAGTTCTCC. It yields the protein CASSSESRTSGTGNEQFS.

Worth noting for this clonotype: Just one base apart from a much larger clone, this may be a read error. The chain couples TRBV20-1 to TRBJ2-3; 8 positions agree with TRBD2. There are 15 residues in the CDR3. Per germline, CDR1 DFQATT and CDR2 SNEGSKA (reference sequence). The trim removed 6 bases at V and 6 bases at J, leaving 14 bases unmatched. The CDR3, as DNA: TGCAGTGCCCGGGGGGGTTTTGGTGAAGGGGATACGCAGTATTTT. Protein sequence: CSARGGFGEGDTQYF.

In this sample, this clonotype is medium-sized (0.01 to 0.1%). V gene TRBV12-3 or TRBV12-4 combines with J gene TRBJ2-1; perhaps TRBD2 as D (6 bases). This CDR3 spans 13 amino acids. Trimming cost V 5 bases and J 9 bases, with 14 bases left between them. This CDR3 is CASSPIYGGEQFF. CDR3 nucleotide sequence: TGTGCCAGCAGTCCTATTTACGGGGGTGAGCAGTTCTTC.

The V call is TRBV6-5, the J call TRBJ1-2; D perhaps matches TRBD1 (5 bases). Germline CDR1 is MNHEY and CDR2 is SVGAGI. The CDR3 is 14 residues long. With 8 bases removed from V and 7 bases from J, the gap between germline ends came to 20 bases. As DNA, the CDR3 is TGTGCCAGCGGATCTAACGACAGAGACGCTGGCTACACCTTC. This codes for CASGSNDRDAGYTF.

With respect to this clonotype: At one end the junction does not follow the germline gene, possibly because of a read error. The CDR3: CVSSLTSLNQPQHF. The CDR3 DNA is TGTGTCAGCAGTTTAACCAGCCTAAATCAGCCCCAGCATTTT. The genes are TRBV12-3 or TRBV12-4 and TRBJ1-5; no reliable D call. This CDR3 comprises 14 residues.

Remarks on this clonotype: One end of the junction is discordant with germline, which a read error may explain. This chain links TRBV6-1 with TRBJ2-7, with TRBD1 matching 11 bases. This CDR3 is built from 16 residues. Germline CDR1 and CDR2: MNHNS and SASEGT. The chain's CDR3 is CASSQPGQGAAYEQYF. Written as DNA, the CDR3 is TGTGCCAGCAGCCAACCTGGACAGGGGGCAGCCTACGAGCAATACTTC.

Details on this clonotype: A read error may be the cause here, since a much bigger clone is one base away. The V and J genes are TRBV7-9 and TRBJ2-6; D gene ambiguous. Germline CDR1 SEHNR, CDR2 FQNEAQ (reference sequence). The CDR3 has 15 amino acids. The CDR3 spells CTSSPGRGGANVLTF. The CDR3, as DNA: TGTACCAGCAGCCCAGGACGAGGAGGGGCCAACGTCCTGACTTTC.

The chain couples TRBV28 to TRBJ1-5, with 11 bases fitting TRBD1. The CDR3 runs 15 residues. With 5 bases clipped from V and 5 bases from J, the junction kept 5 bases outside the gene matches. Germline V CDR1 and CDR2: MDHEN, SYDVKM. Here the CDR3 reads CASSRPGQGDQPQHF. The CDR3 DNA reads TGTGCCAGCAGTCGGCCGGGACAGGGGGATCAGCCCCAGCATTTT.

Of note for this clonotype: This CDR3 is missing its conserved last phenylalanine or tryptophan, likely due to a read error. The chain carries TRBV4-2 and TRBJ1-4; 7 bases fit TRBD1. CDR3 length equals 16 residues. Germline loops: CDR1 LGHNA, CDR2 YNFKEQ. V was clipped by 2 bases and J by 6 bases; unmatched bases: 9. The CDR3 reads CASSQTDRRAHEKLFV. DNA for the CDR3: TGTGCCAGCAGCCAAACGGACAGGCGGGCTCATGAAAAACTGTTTGTT.

This clonotype showed up just a few times. This rearrangement joins TRBV25-1 to TRBJ2-2; D uncertain. Trimming took off 4 bases at V and 2 bases at J, with 14 bases between the two ends. Germline V gene lookup returns CDR1 MGHDK and CDR2 SYGVNS. The CDR3 consists of 16 residues. The CDR3 spells CASSGRPTFNTGELFF. DNA for the CDR3: TGTGCCAGCAGTGGACGACCGACTTTTAACACCGGGGAGCTGTTTTTT.

The V call is TRBV5-5, the J call TRBJ2-7; the match to TRBD1 covers 7 bases. CDR3 length: 13 residues. CDR1 SGHKS and CDR2 YYEKEE come from the germline V gene (reference sequence). The CDR3 DNA follows: TGTGCCAGCAGCTGGACAGGAACCTACGAGCACTATGTC. It codes for CASSWTGTYEHYV.

The chain is built from TRBV29-1 and TRBJ1-1, with D possibly TRBD1 on 5 matching bases. CDR3 size: 13 residues. Germline assignment: CDR1 SQVTM and CDR2 ANQGSEA. Trimming pared 5 bases from V and 3 bases from J, leaving 13 bases between. CDR3 loop: CSVMTVYYTEAFF. The DNA for the CDR3 is TGCAGCGTTATGACAGTATACTACACTGAAGCTTTCTTT.

About this clonotype itself: The junction does not match germline at one end; this may be a read error. The rearrangement uses TRBV6-5 and TRBJ2-3, with 7 bases fitting TRBD2. CDR1 and CDR2 (germline): MNHEY, SVGAGI. The length of the CDR3 is 15 residues. The CDR3 nucleotides are TGTACCAGCAGTTACGTGTCTAGCGGCAGTGGTACGCAGTATTTT. Encoded protein: CTSSYVSSGSGTQYF.

Concerning this clonotype itself: An end of the junction does not agree with germline; a read error may underlie this. The chain is built from TRBV7-9 and TRBJ2-2; a weak D match, TRBD2 (6 bases). This CDR3 region has 15 residues. Germline CDR1 SEHNR, CDR2 FQNEAQ (reference sequence). CDR3 amino acids: CDSRSGPEDTGKLFF. The CDR3 DNA follows: TGTGACAGCAGAAGCGGGCCGGAGGACACCGGGAAGCTGTTTTTT.

A note on this clonotype: A read error may explain this, as a much larger clone is one base away. The rearrangement links TRBV5-1 to TRBJ2-1; D uncertain. Looked up from germline, CDR1 is SGHRS and CDR2 is YFSETQ. The CDR3 is 15 residues long. Here the CDR3 reads CASGLERLLDNEQFF. CDR3 nucleotide sequence: TGCGCCAGCGGCTTGGAGCGCCTACTGGACAATGAGCAGTTCTTC.

Of note for this clonotype: The conserved closing phenylalanine or tryptophan is absent in this CDR3, likely reflecting a read error. The chain links TRBV12-3 or TRBV12-4 to TRBJ2-1; D may correspond to TRBD1 or TRBD2 (5 bases each). The CDR3 sequence is 15 residues long. Trimming left V 7 bases short and J 3 bases short, with 16 bases between. This CDR3 reads CASTRARGDYNEQFS. In DNA, the CDR3 is TGTGCCAGCACACGGGCGAGAGGGGACTACAATGAGCAGTTCTCC.

Concerning this clonotype itself: One junction end does not reproduce the germline sequence, and a read error may be involved. J is TRBJ2-3 and V is TRBV5-1, with D unresolved. The germline V gene encodes CDR1 SGHRS and CDR2 YFSETQ. This CDR3 comprises 14 residues. CDR3 sequence (DNA): TGCGCCAGCAGCTTGATTACTGGCACAGATACGCGGTATTTT. This encodes CASSLITGTDTRYF.

This rearrangement joins TRBV6-1 to TRBJ2-7; TRBD1 matches 11 bases. This CDR3 is built from 17 residues. In germline, CDR1 is MNHNS, CDR2 SASEGT. As DNA, the CDR3 is TGTGCCAGCAGCGAGGACAGGGGGCATTCGGGCTCCTACGAGCACTACGTC. It encodes CASSEDRGHSGSYEHYV.

Worth noting for this clonotype: Germline is not matched at one junction end, which may reflect a read error. The chain joins TRBV11-2 to TRBJ2-2; the D is unclear. The CDR3 totals 13 residues. Germline V lookup: CDR1 SGHAT, CDR2 FQNNGV. The CDR3 sequence: CASSRVVTWELFF. Here the CDR3 DNA reads TGTGCAAGCAGCCGTGTAGTTACCTGGGAACTGTTTTTT.

This clonotype was recorded once. The conserved phenylalanine or tryptophan is not found at the CDR3 terminus, so this likely reflects a read error. The rearrangement links TRBV4-1 to TRBJ2-7; TRBD2 is a possible D gene (6 bases). Trimming took 1 base from V and 1 from J, leaving 11 bases between them. The CDR3 sequence is 15 residues long. Germline assignment: CDR1 MGHRA and CDR2 YSYEKL. The CDR3 DNA follows: TGCGCCAGCAGCCAAGTGTTGGCGGGATCCTACGAGCAGTACCTC. Its translation is CASSQVLAGSYEQYL.

Details on this clonotype: The junction differs from germline at one of its ends, possibly a read error. V usage is TRBV12-3 or TRBV12-4 and J usage is TRBJ2-7; D not resolved. The CDR3 is made up of 15 amino acids. This CDR3 is CACSWAHQGYYEEYF. The CDR3 nucleotides read TGTGCCTGCAGTTGGGCCCACCAAGGGTACTACGAGGAGTACTTC.

The chain joins TRBV6-5 to TRBJ2-1, with TRBD2 matching over 12 bases. Germline CDR1 reads MNHEY; CDR2 reads SVGAGI. Trimming at V came to 6 bases and at J to 8 bases, leaving 8 bases not matched to a gene. The CDR3 loop spans 15 amino acids. CDR3: CASSRLAGVRYEQFF. The DNA of the CDR3 is TGTGCCAGCAGCCGACTAGCGGGAGTAAGATATGAGCAGTTCTTC.

Many counts were recorded for this clonotype. This chain joins TRBV5-1 and TRBJ1-6; 7 bases fit TRBD1. Looked up from germline, CDR1 is SGHRS and CDR2 is YFSETQ. V lost 1 base and J lost 7; bases outside the gene matches: 8. The length of the CDR3 is 16 residues. This chain's CDR3 is CASSLKAQGSNSPLHF. Here the CDR3 DNA reads TGCGCCAGCAGCTTGAAGGCACAGGGGTCGAATTCACCCCTCCACTTT.

Turning to this clonotype: Given a much more abundant clone one base away, this may be a read error. The chain is built from TRBV20-1 and TRBJ2-7; TRBD2 might be the D (6 bases). This CDR3 contains 14 residues. Per the germline V gene, CDR1 is DFQATT and CDR2 is SNEGSKA (reference sequence). With 6 bases removed from V and 6 bases from J, the gap between germline ends came to 21 bases. CDR3 in amino acids: CSASLARRVGEQYF. CDR3 nucleotides: TGCAGTGCGTCCCTAGCGCGCAGGGTAGGCGAGCAGTACTTC.

Regarding this clonotype: The conserved final phenylalanine or tryptophan is absent from the CDR3, which likely points to a read error. The rearrangement links TRBV4-1 to TRBJ2-2; D is perhaps TRBD1 (7 bases). V was shortened by 5 bases and J by 10 bases, with 20 bases between the two germline ends. CDR3 length: 15 amino acids. Germline V gene sequence: CDR1 MGHRA, CDR2 YSYEKL. CDR3 sequence reads: CASSSRGAYIEELFS. Here the CDR3 DNA reads TGCGCCAGCAGCAGCAGGGGGGCCTATATCGAGGAGCTGTTTTCT.

About this clonotype: At one end the junction does not follow the germline gene, possibly because of a read error. The chain links TRBV6-4 to TRBJ2-1; 9 bases are shared with TRBD2. The germline gives CDR1 MRHNA, CDR2 SNTAGT. CDR3 length: 14 amino acids. The chain's CDR3 is CASSEGAGGNELFF. In DNA, the CDR3 is TGTGCCAGCAGTGAAGGCGCGGGGGGGAATGAGCTGTTCTTC.